A selection of T cell receptor beta chains follows, all from one sample in a study of cytomegalovirus exposure and HLA in healthy donors. Here immunoSEQ multiplex PCR was the method, and the copy in TCRdb shows in-frame clones only, minus some. The sample has 120,000 or so clones, 80% to 90% seen once; the top ten hold approximately 11%. Material for sequencing was PBMCs. The origin of the receptors is a male donor in good health and CMV-seropositive. The CDR3 runs from the conserved cysteine through the conserved F or W. Each record gives: D gene, clone size, CDR3 length, J gene, V gene, CDR3 protein, CDR3 DNA. D genes are given only for firm matches. The listing skips clone size in some rows; elsewhere it reads once, few, many or a size class.

.,.,8,TRBJ1-2,TRBV30,CAWTPGAF,TGTGCCTGGACCCCCGGGGCCTTC
.,.,12,TRBJ2-3,TRBV6-5,CASSHSTDTQYF,TGTGCCAGCAGTCATAGCACAGATACGCAGTATTTT
TRBD1,.,11,TRBJ2-1,TRBV6-5,CATNRGNEQFF,TGTGCCACTAACAGGGGCAATGAGCAGTTCTTC
.,.,13,TRBJ1-1,TRBV30,CAWSVAQNTEAFF,TGTGCCTGGAGTGTAGCTCAAAACACTGAAGCTTTCTTT
.,.,14,TRBJ2-5,TRBV11-2,CASSLSGILETQYF,TGTGCCAGCAGCTTAAGTGGCATCCTAGAGACCCAGTACTTC
.,.,12,TRBJ1-6,TRBV15,CATSSSLPPLHF,TGTGCCACCAGCAGTAGCCTGCCACCCCTCCACTTT
TRBD1,.,16,TRBJ2-7,TRBV27,CASSLSGAGGSYEQYF,TGTGCCAGCAGTTTATCGGGGGCAGGGGGCAGCTACGAGCAGTACTTC
.,once,18,TRBJ2-7,TRBV7-3,CASSLIAGALPRANEQYF,TGTGCCAGCAGCTTAATCGCAGGGGCCCTCCCTCGGGCAAACGAGCAGTACTTC
TRBD1,.,13,TRBJ1-2,TRBV2,CASSQQGLGGYTF,TGTGCCAGCAGCCAACAGGGGTTGGGGGGCTACACCTTC
.,.,14,TRBJ2-7,TRBV27,CASSLAGPGYEQYF,TGTGCCAGCAGTTTAGCTGGCCCGGGATACGAGCAGTACTTC
TRBD1,few,15,TRBJ1-4,TRBV5-4,CASSLARQGGEKLFF,TGTGCCAGCAGCTTGGCTCGACAGGGTGGCGAAAAACTGTTTTTT
.,.,15,TRBJ1-3,TRBV6-5,CASSLQGSSGNTIYF,TGTGCCAGCAGCTTACAGGGTAGCTCTGGAAACACCATATATTTT
.,few,14,TRBJ2-1,TRBV2,CASWTRGVLAEQFF,TGTGCCAGTTGGACTAGGGGGGTATTGGCTGAGCAGTTCTTC
.,.,14,TRBJ1-4,TRBV6-1,CASRILGRNEKLFF,TGTGCCAGCAGGATACTGGGGCGGAATGAAAAACTGTTTTTT
.,.,14,TRBJ1-5,TRBV5-8,CASSLGWGRQPQHF,TGTGCCAGCAGCTTGGGATGGGGCCGTCAGCCCCAGCATTTT
TRBD1,.,14,TRBJ2-1,TRBV6-4,CASSPGTVHNEQFF,TGTGCCAGCAGTCCCGGGACAGTACACAATGAGCAGTTCTTC
.,.,11,TRBJ1-1,TRBV29-1,CSVSPGTEAFF,TGCAGCGTTTCCCCGGGGACTGAAGCTTTCTTT
.,.,14,TRBJ2-7,TRBV9,CASSPRYGGYEQYF,TGTGCCAGCAGCCCCCGCTATGGAGGCTACGAGCAGTACTTC
.,.,16,TRBJ2-1,TRBV11-2,CASSLEGGLGRNEQFF,TGTGCCAGCAGCTTAGAGGGGGGATTAGGAAGGAATGAGCAGTTCTTC
TRBD1,.,13,TRBJ2-7,TRBV5-1,CASSPTGGYEQYF,TGCGCCAGCAGCCCGACAGGGGGCTACGAGCAGTACTTC
TRBD1,.,13,TRBJ1-1,TRBV4-2,CASSQERGLTAFF,TGTGCCAGCAGCCAAGAGAGGGGGCTTACAGCTTTCTTT
.,.,16,TRBJ1-5,TRBV6-4,CARGPVGLDSNQPQHF,TGTGCCAGGGGCCCCGTGGGACTCGATAGCAATCAGCCCCAGCATTTT
.,.,14,TRBJ1-2,TRBV28,CASSFAGLLGGYTF,TGTGCCAGCAGTTTTGCGGGACTTTTAGGGGGCTACACCTTC
TRBD1,.,13,TRBJ2-7,TRBV28,CASRTGGINEQYF,TGTGCCAGCCGGACAGGGGGAATTAACGAGCAGTACTTC
.,.,16,TRBJ1-2,TRBV4-3,CASSYQAGAPGDGYTF,TGCGCCAGCAGCTACCAAGCGGGGGCCCCCGGTGATGGCTACACCTTC
TRBD1,.,15,TRBJ2-3,TRBV7-6,CASSLGGGPLNTQYF,TGTGCCAGCAGCTTAGGAGGGGGCCCGCTAAATACGCAGTATTTT
TRBD1,.,15,TRBJ2-7,TRBV28,CASSSPGTGGYEQYF,TGTGCCAGCAGTTCCCCCGGGACAGGGGGTTACGAGCAGTACTTC
.,few,17,TRBJ1-1,TRBV13,CASSLPWGGRANTEAFF,TGTGCCAGCAGCCTCCCTTGGGGGGGCAGGGCGAACACTGAAGCTTTCTTT
.,.,14,TRBJ2-7,TRBV18,CASSPGQTTYEQYF,TGTGCCAGCTCACCAGGCCAGACAACCTACGAGCAGTACTTC
.,.,15,TRBJ2-2,TRBV11-3,CASSYRTEEAGELFF,TGTGCCAGCAGCTACCGGACAGAGGAGGCCGGGGAGCTGTTTTTT
.,.,13,TRBJ2-2,TRBV29-1,CSVGTSNTGELFF,TGCAGCGTTGGAACATCGAACACCGGGGAGCTGTTTTTT
.,.,13,TRBJ2-3,TRBV14,CASLLYLTDTQYF,TGTGCCAGCCTGCTGTACCTAACAGATACGCAGTATTTT
.,once,12,TRBJ1-1,TRBV4-2,CASSQGAADAFF,TGTGCCAGCAGCCAGGGGGCGGCGGATGCTTTCTTT
TRBD1,.,16,TRBJ2-5,TRBV2,CASSTVQGAFSETQYF,TGTGCCAGCAGTACCGTACAGGGGGCGTTTAGTGAGACCCAGTACTTC
.,.,14,TRBJ1-2,TRBV5-6,CASSIGRGGYGYTF,TGTGCCAGCAGTATTGGGCGGGGCGGGTATGGCTACACCTTC
.,.,13,TRBJ1-1,TRBV28,CASSLAGGTEAFF,TGTGCCAGCAGTTTAGCGGGGGGCACTGAAGCTTTCTTT
TRBD1,.,14,TRBJ1-1,TRBV19,CAGRQGGMNTEAFF,TGTGCCGGCAGACAGGGTGGCATGAACACTGAAGCTTTCTTT
TRBD2,.,15,TRBJ2-7,TRBV7-2,CASSLLAGDTNEQYF,TGTGCCAGCAGCTTGTTAGCGGGAGACACTAACGAGCAGTACTTC
TRBD2,.,19,TRBJ2-7,TRBV10-2,CASRTTGLAGVSLGNEQYF,TGCGCCAGCAGGACTACTGGACTAGCGGGAGTGTCCCTCGGGAACGAGCAGTACTTC
.,once,16,TRBJ2-6,TRBV2,CASSTTGLSGANGLTF,TGTGCCAGCAGTACGACAGGACTCTCTGGGGCCAACGGCCTGACTTTC
TRBD1,.,15,TRBJ2-2,TRBV27,CASSLRQGRTGELFF,TGTGCCAGCAGTTTAAGACAGGGGCGCACCGGGGAGCTGTTTTTT
.,once,12,TRBJ2-1,TRBV19,CASSPSLGEQFF,TGTGCCAGTAGTCCCAGCCTAGGTGAGCAGTTCTTC
TRBD1,.,13,TRBJ2-1,TRBV30,CAWSLTGSNEQFF,TGTGCCTGGAGTCTGACAGGGAGTAATGAGCAGTTCTTC
.,.,15,TRBJ2-5,TRBV4-3,CASSQDRAGPETQYF,TGCGCCAGCAGCCAAGATCGGGCAGGGCCAGAGACCCAGTACTTC
.,.,13,TRBJ2-1,TRBV9,CASSGEAYNEQFF,TGTGCCAGCAGCGGAGAGGCCTACAATGAGCAGTTCTTC
.,.,14,TRBJ2-7,TRBV29-1,CSALRAAVTYEQYF,TGCAGCGCCCTGAGGGCGGCAGTCACCTACGAGCAGTACTTC
TRBD2,.,15,TRBJ2-5,TRBV5-1,CASSKAGTSGETQYF,TGCGCCAGCAGCAAAGCCGGGACTAGCGGAGAGACCCAGTACTTC
.,once,13,TRBJ1-1,TRBV29-1,CSVERTANTEAFF,TGCAGCGTTGAACGGACAGCGAACACTGAAGCTTTCTTT
.,.,11,TRBJ1-2,TRBV30,CAWSVGSGYTF,TGTGCCTGGAGTGTAGGGAGCGGCTACACCTTC
TRBD1,few,20,TRBJ2-6,TRBV27,CASSRRGRGQGPSGANVLTF,TGTGCCAGCAGCCGACGCGGCAGGGGACAGGGTCCCTCTGGGGCCAACGTCCTGACTTTC
.,.,13,TRBJ2-1,TRBV27,CASSLGAYNEQFF,TGTGCCAGCAGTTTAGGGGCTTACAATGAGCAGTTCTTC
.,few,12,TRBJ2-1,TRBV27,CASSLGGNEQFF,TGTGCCAGCAGTTTAGGCGGAAATGAGCAGTTCTTC
TRBD2,.,15,TRBJ2-1,TRBV9,CASSGGTRPWDEQFF,TGTGCCAGCAGCGGGGGGACTAGACCTTGGGATGAGCAGTTCTTC